The 10 T cell receptor beta chains listed next were all sequenced from one sample in a study of CD8 T cells in Susac syndrome. The authors reverse transcribed about 0.5 to 1 ug RNA with random hexamers. TCRdb redid the calling of the immunoSEQ multiplex PCR reads with MiXCR, one entry per CDR3 protein. The data hold 150,000 to 250,000 distinct CDR3 sequences, with about 95% observed a single time. Sequencing was carried out using CD4+ T cells from PBMCs. The receptor source for this set is a human donor with multiple sclerosis.

The rearrangement uses TRBV24-1 and TRBJ2-7; 13 bases align to TRBD2. The V and J ends lost 9 bases and 6 bases, in that order; junction bases with no gene match: 4. Germline CDR1 and CDR2: KGHDR and SFDVKD. This CDR3 region has 13 residues. This chain's CDR3 is CATGGLAGSEQYF. The CDR3 nucleotides read TGTGCCACCGGGGGACTAGCGGGAAGCGAGCAGTACTTC.

The chain uses TRBV30 and TRBJ1-2; possible D gene TRBD1, 5 bases. Germline-derived CDR1 and CDR2 are GTSNPN and SVGIG (reference sequence). Trimming left V 2 bases short and J 2 bases short, with 9 bases between. This CDR3 has 13 amino acids. CDR3 amino acids: CAWSRRVNYGYTF. In nucleotides, the CDR3 is TGTGCCTGGAGTCGCAGGGTAAACTATGGCTACACCTTC. Full variable domain (missing parts from reference TRBV30 and TRBJ1-2): SQTIHQWPATLVQPVGSPLSLECTVEGTSNPNLYWYRQAAGRGLQLLFYSVGIGQISSEVPQNLSASRPQDRQFILSSKKLLLSDSGFYLCAWSRRVNYGYTFGSGTRLTVV.

The chain combines TRBV5-1 with TRBJ2-5; 7 nucleotides line up with TRBD1. CDR1 is SGHRS, CDR2 YFSETQ, per germline. Unmatched junction bases numbered 3, after V lost 3 bases and J lost 1 base. The CDR3 consists of 14 residues. The CDR3 DNA reads TGCGCCAGCAGCTCCGACAGGGTCCAAGAGACCCAGTACTTC. It encodes CASSSDRVQETQYF.

The chain is built from TRBV15 and TRBJ2-7; no definite D call. The germline V gene has CDR1 LNHNV and CDR2 YYDKDF (reference sequence). V was cut by 3 bases and J by 8 bases, with 11 bases left in between. There are 12 residues in the CDR3. As DNA, the CDR3 is TGTGCCACCAGCAGGGTATCGGCCCAGCAGTACTTC. Protein product: CATSRVSAQQYF. Supplemented by reference TRBV15 and TRBJ2-7, the full variable domain reads DAMVIQNPRYQVTQFGKPVTLSCSQTLNHNVMYWYQQKSSQAPKLLFHYYDKDFNNEADTPDNFQSRRPNTSFCFLDIRSPGLGDTAMYLCATSRVSAQQYFGPGTRLTVT.

The CDR3 DNA reads TGTGCCAGCAGCCAACGGGCCGTGGGGGGCACTGAAGCTTTCTTT. Translating it yields CASSQRAVGGTEAFF. The chain uses TRBV3-1 and TRBJ1-1; maybe TRBD1 (5 bases). This CDR3 contains 15 residues. Trimming took 2 bases from V and 4 from J, leaving 14 bases between them. The germline CDR1 and CDR2 sequences are LGHDT and YNNKEL (reference sequence). The whole variable domain, filled in from reference TRBV3-1 and TRBJ1-1, reads DTAVSQTPKYLVTQMGNDKSIKCEQNLGHDTMYWYKQDSKKFLKIMFSYNNKELIINETVPNRFSPKSPDKAHLNLHINSLELGDSAVYFCASSQRAVGGTEAFFGQGTRLTVV.

The CDR3 sequence is CSVEGAWETQYF. The CDR3 DNA sequence: TGCAGCGTGGAGGGGGCGTGGGAGACCCAGTACTTC. The V gene is TRBV29-1, the J gene TRBJ2-5, with TRBD1 as a possible D gene (7 bases). Germline V lookup: CDR1 SQVTM, CDR2 ANQGSEA. The V end lost 6 bases, the J end lost 5 bases, and 13 bases lay between the germline ends. The CDR3 contains 12 residues.

The CDR3 protein is CASSQGYRDTYYEQYF. CDR3 nucleotides: TGTGCCAGCAGCCAGGGTTACCGGGACACCTACTACGAGCAGTACTTC. The V and J genes are TRBV3-1 and TRBJ2-7, with D maybe TRBD1 (6 bases). V lost 3 bases to trimming and J lost 3 bases, with 18 bases between them. The CDR3 is 16 residues long. From germline, CDR1 is LGHDT and CDR2 YNNKEL (reference sequence).

The chain employs TRBV18 and TRBJ2-7; D uncertain. In germline, CDR1 is KGHSH, CDR2 LQKENI. The CDR3 extends over 11 amino acids. Trimming took 5 bases from V and 6 from J, leaving 8 bases between them. DNA for the CDR3: TGTGCCAGCTCAGCTGAGAGCGAGCAGTACTTC. It encodes CASSAESEQYF.

J is TRBJ2-5 and V is TRBV2; D assignment may be TRBD1 or TRBD2 (5 bases each). This CDR3 is built from 13 residues. CDR1 is SNHLY, CDR2 FYNNEI, per germline. With 5 bases removed from V and 2 bases from J, the gap between germline ends came to 9 bases. The CDR3 region has the DNA TGTGCCAGCAGTCGGGACCAACAAGAGACCCAGTACTTC. Its protein is CASSRDQQETQYF. The variable domain in full, completed from reference TRBV2 and TRBJ2-5, reads EPEVTQTPSHQVTQMGQEVILRCVPISNHLYFYWYRQILGQKVEFLVSFYNNEISEKSEIFDDQFSVERPDGSNFTLKIRSTKLEDSAMYFCASSRDQQETQYFGPGTRLLVL.

The chain carries TRBV12-3 or TRBV12-4 and TRBJ1-2; 8 nucleotides agree with TRBD1. The V gene end was trimmed by 5 bases and the J gene end by 7 bases; junction bases not matched to a gene: 9. This CDR3 comprises 14 residues. CDR3 residues: CASSAGGSRRGYTF. For the CDR3, the DNA is TGTGCCAGCAGTGCAGGGGGCTCTCGTCGTGGCTACACCTTC.